This entry lists 7 T cell receptor beta chains sequenced from one sample in a study of identical twins. A single record per CDR3 protein comes from TCRdb applying MiXCR to the 5' RACE reads. The sample has 200,000 or so distinct CDR3 sequences; roughly 7.5% are singletons. These sequences were also reported in another study, on yellow fever vaccine responses in identical twins.

The sample taken for sequencing was memory (CD45RO+) T cells sorted from blood. The receptor set was obtained from a woman aged 18-29 years in good health.

There are a few counts of this clonotype. This chain connects TRBV28 to TRBJ1-5, with D unresolved. Germline V gives CDR1 MDHEN, CDR2 SYDVKM. V was trimmed by 5 bases and J by 7 bases, leaving 12 bases between them. The CDR3 covers 13 residues. CDR3 loop: CASSPVIKQPQHF. CDR3 DNA sequence: TGTGCCAGCAGTCCGGTCATCAAACAGCCCCAGCATTTT.

This clonotype has just a few counts. This sequence joins TRBV4-3 and TRBJ2-1; 9 bases fit TRBD2. With V trimmed by 0 bases and J by 9 bases, 6 bases remained unmatched. The CDR3 has 15 residues. Germline V CDR1 and CDR2: LGHNA, YSLEER. The CDR3: CASSQEALAGSEQFF. The CDR3 nucleotides are TGCGCCAGCAGCCAAGAGGCCCTAGCGGGAAGTGAGCAGTTCTTC.

This clonotype was counted a few times. This rearrangement joins TRBV10-3 to TRBJ2-5, with 12 nucleotides matching TRBD2. The CDR3 is 16 amino acids. V was pared by 3 bases and J by 1 base, with 3 bases of the junction left unmatched. In germline, CDR1 is ENHRY, CDR2 SYGVKD. The CDR3 region is CAISEGTSGFQETQYF. CDR3 bases: TGTGCCATCAGTGAAGGGACTAGCGGGTTCCAAGAGACCCAGTACTTC.

Comments on this clonotype: A much larger clone lies a single base off, so this may be a read error. The V gene is TRBV2, the J gene TRBJ2-5, with D unclear. The CDR3 extends over 12 amino acids. Germline CDR1 reads SNHLY; CDR2 reads FYNNEI. Trimming left V 0 bases short and J 7 bases short, with 6 bases between. DNA of the CDR3: TGTGCCAGCAGTGAAGCACATGGGACCCAGTACTTC. Its protein is CASSEAHGTQYF.

This clonotype showed up just a few times. The chain is built from TRBV12-3 or TRBV12-4 and TRBJ1-2; no reliable D call. Trimming removed 2 bases at V and 4 bases at J, with 14 bases between. The CDR3 sequence is 15 residues long. This chain's CDR3 is CASSLLTATLYGYTF. The CDR3 nucleotides read TGTGCCAGCAGTTTACTAACAGCAACTCTCTATGGCTACACCTTC.

The chain carries TRBV6-2 or TRBV6-3 and TRBJ2-5, with D maybe TRBD2 (6 bases). Trimming pared 2 bases from V and 5 bases from J, leaving 12 bases between. Germline CDR1 reads MNHEY; CDR2 reads SVGEGT. This CDR3 comprises 14 residues. The CDR3 DNA reads TGTGCCAGCAGTTACCTTGCACGGGGGGAGACCCAGTACTTC. It specifies CASSYLARGETQYF.

In its sample, this clonotype was seen a few times. CDR3 DNA: TGCAGTGCTAGACCGATACAGGGGGGCGATGACGGGGAGCTGTTTTTT. This translates into CSARPIQGGDDGELFF. V gene TRBV20-1 combines with J gene TRBJ2-2; TRBD1 agrees at 8 bases. The CDR3 totals 16 residues. Germline V gene data show CDR1 as DFQATT and CDR2 as SNEGSKA (reference sequence). With V trimmed by 2 bases and J by 7 bases, 12 bases remained unmatched.